These 15 T cell receptor beta chains came from one sample sequenced in a study of OX40 agonist ivuxolimab in advanced cancers. TCRdb keeps only in-frame clones here, not all; method: immunoSEQ multiplex PCR. This repertoire shows about 38,000 clones, 65% to 85% found once; its top ten account for roughly 20%. The sample in question was CD4+ or CD8+ T cells sorted from blood, obtained in a trial of the OX40 agonist ivuxolimab. The receptors here all came from an adult with an advanced solid tumor such as melanoma, head and neck, liver or kidney cancer.

This clone has just a few counts. The genes are TRBV2 and TRBJ2-2; tentatively, D is TRBD2 (6 bases). The germline gives CDR1 SNHLY, CDR2 FYNNEI. V was pared by 8 bases and J by 4 bases, with 8 bases between. The CDR3 contains 12 residues. CDR3: CASGGITGELFF. CDR3 coding DNA: TGTGCCAGCGGGGGGATCACCGGGGAGCTGTTTTTT.

V usage is TRBV6-1 and J usage is TRBJ1-2; possibly TRBD1 for D (6 bases). The CDR3 runs 14 residues. Trimming removed 1 base from V and 4 bases from J, with 10 bases in between. The germline V gene has CDR1 MNHNS and CDR2 SASEGT. The CDR3 loop reads CASSEGDRLYGYTF. In DNA, the CDR3 is TGTGCCAGCAGTGAAGGTGACAGGCTCTATGGCTACACCTTC.

This chain connects TRBV6-6 to TRBJ2-6, with D uncertain. Trimming removed 5 bases from V and 2 bases from J, with 10 bases in between. CDR1 is MNHNY, CDR2 SVGAGI, per germline (reference sequence). The CDR3 extends over 15 amino acids. The CDR3, as DNA: TGTGCCAGCAGTCCCCGGACGGCTGGGGCCAACGTCCTGACTTTC. This encodes CASSPRTAGANVLTF.

This chain joins TRBV7-8 and TRBJ2-7; the D gene is possibly TRBD2 (7 bases). CDR3 size: 16 residues. From germline, CDR1 is SGHVS and CDR2 FQNEAQ. With 0 bases removed from V and 4 bases from J, the gap between germline ends came to 16 bases. In DNA form, the CDR3 reads TGTGCCAGCAGCTTAGCGCGCCCAGGGGAGGGTTACGAGCAGTACTTC. Encoded protein: CASSLARPGEGYEQYF.

The gene calls are TRBV5-1 and TRBJ2-1, with 9 bases aligning to TRBD1. V lost 0 bases to trimming and J lost 4 bases; unmatched junction nucleotides: 2. The CDR3 loop spans 15 amino acids. The V gene's germline CDR1 is SGHRS and CDR2 YFSETQ. CDR3 protein: CASSLEGQGYNEQFF. Written as DNA, the CDR3 is TGCGCCAGCAGCTTGGAAGGACAGGGGTACAATGAGCAGTTCTTC.

The gene calls are TRBV2 and TRBJ1-1, with 10 bases lining up with TRBD1. The junction had 9 bases not matched to a gene; V was cut back by 7 bases and J by 7 bases. The CDR3 is made up of 14 amino acids. The germline CDR1 and CDR2 sequences are SNHLY and FYNNEI. The CDR3 DNA is TGTGCCAGCACCCGACAGGGGGCCGGAATTGAAGCTTTCTTT. It is translated as CASTRQGAGIEAFF.

The V gene is TRBV5-1, the J gene TRBJ2-2; the D gene is possibly TRBD1 (6 bases). The germline V gene has CDR1 SGHRS and CDR2 YFSETQ. Trimming pared 4 bases from V and 2 bases from J, leaving 15 bases between. The CDR3 covers 16 residues. The chain's CDR3 is CASSRQALGNTGELFF. CDR3 sequence (DNA): TGCGCCAGCAGCAGACAGGCTTTGGGTAACACCGGGGAGCTGTTTTTT.

The rearrangement links TRBV5-1 to TRBJ1-2; TRBD1 matches 8 bases. V was pared by 3 bases and J by 3 bases, with 4 bases of the junction left unmatched. Germline CDR1 is SGHRS and CDR2 is YFSETQ. The CDR3 runs 14 residues. The CDR3 here is CASSSETGDYGYTF. In nucleotides, the CDR3 is TGCGCCAGCAGCTCGGAGACAGGGGACTATGGCTACACCTTC. Full variable domain (rest looked up from reference TRBV5-1 and TRBJ1-2): KAGVTQTPRYLIKTRGQQVTLSCSPISGHRSVSWYQQTPGQGLQFLFEYFSETQRNKGNFPGRFSGRQFSNSRSEMNVSTLELGDSALYLCASSSETGDYGYTFGSGTRLTVV.

This clone was observed a few times. V and J are TRBV6-5 and TRBJ1-3; no firm D call. Trimming pared 0 bases from V and 0 bases from J, leaving 9 bases between. This CDR3 has 16 amino acids. Germline V lookup: CDR1 MNHEY, CDR2 SVGAGI. CDR3 residues: CASSYSGQHSGNTIYF. CDR3 bases: TGTGCCAGCAGTTACTCTGGGCAGCACTCTGGAAACACCATATATTTT.

This rearrangement joins TRBV7-8 to TRBJ2-3; TRBD1 might be the D (6 bases). Germline V gives CDR1 SGHVS, CDR2 FQNEAQ. The CDR3 covers 16 residues. Trimming pared 5 bases from V and 0 bases from J, leaving 15 bases between. In nucleotides, the CDR3 is TGTGCCAGCAGCCTCCGACAGGCGCTCAGCACAGATACGCAGTATTTT. It codes for CASSLRQALSTDTQYF.

The V call is TRBV5-6, the J call TRBJ2-7; D gene uncertain. The CDR3 consists of 12 residues. CDR1 and CDR2 (germline): SGHDT, YYEEEE. Trimming left V 4 bases short and J 2 bases short, with 7 bases between. CDR3 coding DNA: TGTGCCAGCAGCCTCGACACCTACGAGCAGTACTTC. Amino acids: CASSLDTYEQYF. The variable domain in full, with the rest retrieved from reference TRBV5-6 and TRBJ2-7, is DAGVTQSPTHLIKTRGQQVTLRCSPKSGHDTVSWYQQALGQGPQFIFQYYEEEERQRGNFPDRFSGHQFPNYSSELNVNALLLGDSALYLCASSLDTYEQYFGPGTRLTVT.

The chain joins TRBV19 to TRBJ2-5; D is perhaps TRBD1 (5 bases). CDR1 is LNHDA and CDR2 is SQIVND in the germline V gene (reference sequence). V lost 4 bases to trimming and J lost 5 bases, with 14 bases between them. The CDR3 totals 14 residues. CDR3 DNA sequence: TGTGCCAGTAGTAAGGCAGGGTATGCGGAGACCCAGTACTTC. It yields the protein CASSKAGYAETQYF.

The chain is built from TRBV28 and TRBJ1-1; 9 bases are shared with TRBD1. V trimming: 3 bases; J trimming: 4 bases; junction bases outside the gene matches: 6. CDR1 MDHEN and CDR2 SYDVKM come from the germline V gene. This CDR3 comprises 15 residues. The CDR3 loop reads CASSFWTGVSTEAFF. The CDR3 nucleotides are TGTGCCAGCAGTTTTTGGACAGGGGTGAGCACTGAAGCTTTCTTT. The entire variable domain, with the rest obtained from reference TRBV28 and TRBJ1-1, is as follows: DVKVTQSSRYLVKRTGEKVFLECVQDMDHENMFWYRQDPGLGLRLIYFSYDVKMKEKGDIPEGYSVSREKKERFSLILESASTNQTSMYLCASSFWTGVSTEAFFGQGTRLTVV.

The chain uses TRBV10-2 and TRBJ2-5, with 12 nucleotides matching TRBD1. The CDR3 length is 16 residues. CDR1 is WSHSY and CDR2 is SAAADI in the germline V gene. The junction had 5 bases not matched to a gene; V was cut back by 6 bases and J by 0 bases. CDR3 DNA: TGCGCCAGCAGATGGGGGACAGGGGGCAACCAAGAGACCCAGTACTTC. Its translation: CASRWGTGGNQETQYF.

This CDR3 reads CASSLWRGDTGELFF. CDR3 in DNA: TGTGCCAGCAGTTTATGGAGGGGGGACACCGGGGAGCTGTTTTTT. The V call is TRBV28, the J call TRBJ2-2; D is possibly TRBD1 or TRBD2 (6 bases each). The CDR3 runs 15 residues. V was pared by 0 bases and J by 3 bases, with 8 bases between. Germline CDR1 is MDHEN and CDR2 is SYDVKM.